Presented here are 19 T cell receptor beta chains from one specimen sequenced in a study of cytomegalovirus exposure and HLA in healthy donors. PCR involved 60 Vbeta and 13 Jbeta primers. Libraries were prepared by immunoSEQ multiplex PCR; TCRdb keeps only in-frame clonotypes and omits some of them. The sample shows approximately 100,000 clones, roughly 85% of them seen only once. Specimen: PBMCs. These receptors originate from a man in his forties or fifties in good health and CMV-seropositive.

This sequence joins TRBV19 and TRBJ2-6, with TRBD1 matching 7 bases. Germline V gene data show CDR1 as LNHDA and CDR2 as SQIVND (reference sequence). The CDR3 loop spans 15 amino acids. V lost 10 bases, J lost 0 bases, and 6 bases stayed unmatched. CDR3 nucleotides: TGTGCCACCGGGACAGAGAGCTCTGGGGCCAACGTCCTGACTTTC. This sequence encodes CATGTESSGANVLTF.

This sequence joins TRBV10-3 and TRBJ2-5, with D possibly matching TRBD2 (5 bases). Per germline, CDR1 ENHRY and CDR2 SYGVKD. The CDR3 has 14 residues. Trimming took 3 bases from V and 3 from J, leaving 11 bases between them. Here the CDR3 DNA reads TGTGCCATCAGTGAATCCGGGAAAAAAGAGACCCAGTACTTC. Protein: CAISESGKKETQYF.

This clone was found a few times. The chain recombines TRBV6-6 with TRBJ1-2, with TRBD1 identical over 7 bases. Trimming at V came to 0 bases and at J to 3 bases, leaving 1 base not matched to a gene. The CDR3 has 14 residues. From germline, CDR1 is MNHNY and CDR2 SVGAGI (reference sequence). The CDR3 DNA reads TGTGCCAGCAGTTACTCTGGACAGGACTATGGCTACACCTTC. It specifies CASSYSGQDYGYTF.

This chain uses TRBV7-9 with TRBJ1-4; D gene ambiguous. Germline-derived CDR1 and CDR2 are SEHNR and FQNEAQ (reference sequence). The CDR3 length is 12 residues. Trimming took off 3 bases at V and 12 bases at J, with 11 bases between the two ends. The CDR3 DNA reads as TGTGCCAGCAGCTTCGGTGGGAGGGAACTGTTTTTT. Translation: CASSFGGRELFF.

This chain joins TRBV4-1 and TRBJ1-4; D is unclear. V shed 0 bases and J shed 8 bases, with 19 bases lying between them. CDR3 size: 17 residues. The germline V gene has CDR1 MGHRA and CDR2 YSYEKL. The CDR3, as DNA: TGCGCCAGCAGCCAAGACAAGGGTGGGCTTCGAGGGGAAAAACTGTTTTTT. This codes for CASSQDKGGLRGEKLFF.

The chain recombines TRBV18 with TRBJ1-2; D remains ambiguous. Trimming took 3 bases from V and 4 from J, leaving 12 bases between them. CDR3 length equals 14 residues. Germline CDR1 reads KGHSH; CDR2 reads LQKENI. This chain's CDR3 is CASSPSGNVYGYTF. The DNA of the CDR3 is TGTGCCAGCTCACCTTCCGGGAACGTCTATGGCTACACCTTC.

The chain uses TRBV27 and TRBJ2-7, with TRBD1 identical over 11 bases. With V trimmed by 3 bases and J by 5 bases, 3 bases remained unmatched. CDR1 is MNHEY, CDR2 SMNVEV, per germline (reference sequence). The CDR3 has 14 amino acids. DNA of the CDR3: TGTGCCAGCAGTTTCGGGACAGGGGGTAACGAGCAGTACTTC. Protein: CASSFGTGGNEQYF.

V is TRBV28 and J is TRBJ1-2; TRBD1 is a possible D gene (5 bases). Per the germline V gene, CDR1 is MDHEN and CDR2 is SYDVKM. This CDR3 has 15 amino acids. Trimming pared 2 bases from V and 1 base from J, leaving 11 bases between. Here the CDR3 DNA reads TGTGCCAGCAGTTTAGTAAAGGGGAATAACTATGGCTACACCTTC. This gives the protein CASSLVKGNNYGYTF.

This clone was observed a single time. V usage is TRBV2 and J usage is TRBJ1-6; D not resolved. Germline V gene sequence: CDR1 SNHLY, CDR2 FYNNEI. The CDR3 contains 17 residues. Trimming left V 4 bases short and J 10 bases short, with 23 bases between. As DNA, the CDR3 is TGTGCCAGCAGTGTTTCTCTTCGAACAGCATATGGGTCACCCCTCCACTTT. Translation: CASSVSLRTAYGSPLHF.

CDR3 nucleotide sequence: TGCGCCAGCAGCTCCGGGACTCCGGCAAAGACCCAGTACTTC. Translated, it gives CASSSGTPAKTQYF. V and J are TRBV5-1 and TRBJ2-5, with D possibly TRBD2 on 6 matching bases. CDR3 length: 14 amino acids. Deletions cut 3 bases from V and 6 bases from J, with 15 bases between. CDR1 and CDR2 (germline): SGHRS, YFSETQ.

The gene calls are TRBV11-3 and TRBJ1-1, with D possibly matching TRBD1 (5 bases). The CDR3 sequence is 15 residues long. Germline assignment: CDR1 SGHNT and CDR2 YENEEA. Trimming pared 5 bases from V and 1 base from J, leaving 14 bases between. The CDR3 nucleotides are TGTGCCAGCAGCCAGGACGGGACTACGAACACTGAAGCTTTCTTT. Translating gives CASSQDGTTNTEAFF.

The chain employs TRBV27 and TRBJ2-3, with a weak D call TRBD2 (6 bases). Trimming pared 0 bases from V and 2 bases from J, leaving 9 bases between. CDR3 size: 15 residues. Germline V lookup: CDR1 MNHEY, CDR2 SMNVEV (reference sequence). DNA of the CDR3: TGTGCCAGCAGTTTATCGTGGGGGGTCACAGATACGCAGTATTTT. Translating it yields CASSLSWGVTDTQYF.

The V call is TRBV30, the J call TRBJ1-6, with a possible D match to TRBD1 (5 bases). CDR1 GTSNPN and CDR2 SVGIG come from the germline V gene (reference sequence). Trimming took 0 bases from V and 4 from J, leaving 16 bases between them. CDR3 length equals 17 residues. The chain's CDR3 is CAWSVRRGNGYNSPLHF. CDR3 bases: TGTGCCTGGAGTGTACGACGGGGGAATGGATATAATTCACCCCTCCACTTT.

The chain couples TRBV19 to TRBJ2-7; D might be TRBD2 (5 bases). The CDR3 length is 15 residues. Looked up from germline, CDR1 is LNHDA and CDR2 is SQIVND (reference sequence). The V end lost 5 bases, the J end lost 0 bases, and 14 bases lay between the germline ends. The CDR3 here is CASSSGRTASYEQYF. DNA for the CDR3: TGTGCCAGTAGTTCGGGAAGGACGGCCTCCTACGAGCAGTACTTC.

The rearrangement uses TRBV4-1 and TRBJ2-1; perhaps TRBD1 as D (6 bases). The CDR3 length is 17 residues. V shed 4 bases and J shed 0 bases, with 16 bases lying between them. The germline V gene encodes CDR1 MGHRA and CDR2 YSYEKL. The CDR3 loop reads CASSLSDRFGSYNEQFF. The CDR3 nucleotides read TGCGCCAGCAGCCTCAGCGACAGGTTTGGCTCCTACAATGAGCAGTTCTTC.

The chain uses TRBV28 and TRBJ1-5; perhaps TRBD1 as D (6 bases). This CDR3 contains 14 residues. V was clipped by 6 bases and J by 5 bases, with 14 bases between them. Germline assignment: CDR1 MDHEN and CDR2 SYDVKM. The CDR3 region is CASSPGTRYQPQHF. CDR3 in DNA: TGTGCCAGCAGCCCCGGGACAAGGTATCAGCCCCAGCATTTT.

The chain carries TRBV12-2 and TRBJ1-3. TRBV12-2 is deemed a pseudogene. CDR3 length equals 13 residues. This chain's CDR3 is CAKSAASGNTIYF. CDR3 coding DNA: TGTGCAAAGAGCGCGGCCTCTGGAAACACCATATATTTT.

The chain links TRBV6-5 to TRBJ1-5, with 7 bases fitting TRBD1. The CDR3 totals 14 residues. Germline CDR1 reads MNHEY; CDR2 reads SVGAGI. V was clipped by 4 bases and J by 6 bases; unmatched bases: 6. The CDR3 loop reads CASSSTGAGQPQHF. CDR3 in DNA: TGTGCCAGCAGTTCAACAGGGGCGGGTCAGCCCCAGCATTTT.

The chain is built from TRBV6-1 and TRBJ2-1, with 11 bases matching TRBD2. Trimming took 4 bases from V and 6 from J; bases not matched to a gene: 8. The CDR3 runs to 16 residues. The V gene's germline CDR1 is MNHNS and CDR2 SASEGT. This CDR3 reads CASSALTSGRSNEQFF. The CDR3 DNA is TGTGCCAGCAGTGCCCTAACTAGCGGGAGATCCAATGAGCAGTTCTTC.